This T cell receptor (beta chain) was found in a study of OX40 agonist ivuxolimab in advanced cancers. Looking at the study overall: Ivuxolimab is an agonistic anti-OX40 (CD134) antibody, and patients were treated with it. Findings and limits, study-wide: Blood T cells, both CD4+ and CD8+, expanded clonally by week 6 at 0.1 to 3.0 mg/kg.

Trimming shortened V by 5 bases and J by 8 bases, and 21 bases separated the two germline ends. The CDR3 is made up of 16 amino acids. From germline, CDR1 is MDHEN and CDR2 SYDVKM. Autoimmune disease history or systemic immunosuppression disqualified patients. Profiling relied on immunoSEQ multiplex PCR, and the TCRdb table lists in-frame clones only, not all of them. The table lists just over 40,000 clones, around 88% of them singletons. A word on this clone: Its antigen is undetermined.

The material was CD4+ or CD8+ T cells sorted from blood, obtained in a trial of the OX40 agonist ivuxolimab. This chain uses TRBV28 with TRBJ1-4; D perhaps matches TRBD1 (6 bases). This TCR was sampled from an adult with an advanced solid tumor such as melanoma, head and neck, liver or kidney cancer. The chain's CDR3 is CASSTRRTAFEEKLFF. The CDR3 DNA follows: TGTGCCAGCAGTACGCGAAGGACAGCTTTTGAAGAAAAACTGTTTTTT.